The T cell receptor beta chain described here comes from a study of T-cell memory formation after mild COVID-19. Study information: TCR clusters were largely donor specific.

Germline V gene lookup returns CDR1 ENHRY and CDR2 SYGVKD. The CDR3 length is 15 residues. V trimming: 2 bases; J trimming: 8 bases; junction bases outside the gene matches: 8. About this clonotype itself: The antigen is unknown.

General observations from the study: CD4+ bias marked clones expanding day 15 to 37, unlike balanced contracting clones.

Libraries for TCRalpha and TCRbeta carried sample barcodes and unique molecular identifiers via 5'RACE. Each CDR3 protein is one row after TCRdb ran MiXCR on the 5' RACE reads. Of fewer than 650,000 distinct CDR3 sequences listed, roughly a fifth are singletons. This TCR came from an adult woman who had mild COVID-19 (a few samples of this study predate the infection). Cell type and time point are not known. The source material was PBMCs or a T cell subset sorted from them (not recorded which). The genes are TRBV10-3 and TRBJ2-1; 8 bases are shared with TRBD2. This CDR3 reads CAISEPGLERYEQFF. CDR3 in DNA: TGTGCCATCAGTGAGCCGGGACTAGAACGGTATGAGCAGTTCTTC.